The rows below give T cell receptor beta chains drawn from one sample of a study of cytomegalovirus exposure and HLA in healthy donors. Only in-frame clones appear in the TCRdb table, and some are missing; sequencing was by immunoSEQ multiplex PCR. This table holds under 200,000 clones, over 75% found once. The sample was PBMCs. The receptors originated from a man in his 60s in good health and CMV-seronegative. The CDR3 runs from the conserved cysteine through the conserved F or W. A D gene is named only where the DNA matches it firmly. Not all rows give a size; the values are once, few, many and, for expanded clones, a class.

J,V,size,length,D,DNA,CDR3
TRBJ1-4,TRBV5-1,NA,16,TRBD1,TGCGCCAGCAGCCTTAACAGACAGGGGGAGCATGAAAAACTGTTTTTT,CASSLNRQGEHEKLFF
TRBJ2-3,TRBV28,few,13,NA,TGTGCCAGCAGTTTGGCATTTCCGGATACGCAGTATTTT,CASSLAFPDTQYF
TRBJ1-5,TRBV28,NA,16,NA,TGTGCCAGCAGTTCCCCAACAGGGAGTGGCAATCAGCCCCAGCATTTT,CASSSPTGSGNQPQHF
TRBJ1-1,TRBV9,NA,14,TRBD1,TGTGCCAGCAGCCCTGGGACAGCCCGGACTGAAGCTTTCTTT,CASSPGTARTEAFF
TRBJ2-5,TRBV10-3,NA,16,TRBD2,TGTGCCATCAGTGAGTCAGGCGGGAGGGCCCCAGAGACCCAGTACTTC,CAISESGGRAPETQYF
TRBJ1-1,TRBV7-2,NA,13,NA,TGTGCCAGCAGCTCCGGACGGGGAATGAGAGCTTTCTTT,CASSSGRGMRAFF
TRBJ1-5,TRBV7-9,NA,18,TRBD1,TGTGCCAGCAGCTTAGTTCCCAGTGGGACAGGCCCCAATCAGCCCCAGCATTTT,CASSLVPSGTGPNQPQHF
TRBJ2-7,TRBV27,once,12,NA,TGTGCCAGCAGTTCTAGCTCCTACGAGCAGTACTTC,CASSSSSYEQYF
TRBJ2-5,TRBV30,NA,15,TRBD2,TGTGCCACCACACTCCGGGAGGGCTTCGGAGAGACCCAGTACTTC,CATTLREGFGETQYF
TRBJ2-3,TRBV19,NA,17,NA,TGTGCCAGTAGTATCAACCCCTGGACAGCCGGTCCAGATACGCAGTATTTT,CASSINPWTAGPDTQYF
TRBJ2-5,TRBV5-6,NA,17,TRBD1,TGTGCCAGCAGCTTGGATCCGGGACAGGTGGGGAGAGAGACCCAGTACTTC,CASSLDPGQVGRETQYF
TRBJ2-2,TRBV6-5,few,12,TRBD1,TGTGCCAGCGTAGGGGGCCCCGGGGAGCTGTTTTTT,CASVGGPGELFF
TRBJ2-2,TRBV7-7,once,16,NA,TGTGCCAGCAGCGCCAAACAGGGAACTGTAACCGGGGAGCTGTTTTTT,CASSAKQGTVTGELFF
TRBJ2-2,TRBV7-2,NA,15,TRBD2,TGTGCCAGCAGCTTAGCTAGCGGGAGGGCCGGGGAGCTGTTTTTT,CASSLASGRAGELFF
TRBJ1-4,TRBV7-2,few,14,TRBD1,TGTGCCAGCAGCAGGGACAGAAATAATGAAAAACTGTTTTTT,CASSRDRNNEKLFF
TRBJ2-1,TRBV6-5,NA,14,TRBD2,TGTGCCAGCAGACAAGGACTAGCGAACAATGAGCAGTTCTTC,CASRQGLANNEQFF
TRBJ1-5,TRBV2,NA,15,TRBD1,TGTGCCAGCAGTGAAGAGGGACAGAGGGGTCAGCCCCAGCATTTT,CASSEEGQRGQPQHF
TRBJ2-3,TRBV6-1,few,15,TRBD1,TGTGCCAGCAGGGAAGGACAGGGGACTTCGGATACGCAGTATTTT,CASREGQGTSDTQYF
TRBJ2-1,TRBV7-6,NA,14,TRBD2,TGTGCCAGCGCGGGACTAGCGGGACTGCCTGAGCAGTTCTTC,CASAGLAGLPEQFF
TRBJ1-6,TRBV28,NA,14,NA,TGTGCCAGCAGTTACGGACAGTATAATTCACCCCTCCACTTT,CASSYGQYNSPLHF
TRBJ2-2,TRBV6-5,NA,15,NA,TGTGCCAGCAGGGAACAGGGGAGGTACACCGGGGAGCTGTTTTTT,CASREQGRYTGELFF
TRBJ2-3,TRBV30,NA,15,TRBD2,TGTGCCTGGAGTAGGGAGGGAGGACGCACAGATACGCAGTATTTT,CAWSREGGRTDTQYF
TRBJ1-1,TRBV21-1,few,15,NA,TGTGCCAGCAGCCCTCGGGACAGCCTGAACACTGAAGCTTTCTTT,CASSPRDSLNTEAFF
TRBJ2-1,TRBV20-1,NA,11,NA,TGCAGTGCCCCTTGGGAGGAACGGCAGTTCTTC,CSAPWEERQFF
TRBJ1-1,TRBV4-1,NA,15,NA,TGCGCCAGCAGCCAAACCGGGGAAATTAGCGCTGAAGCTTTCTTT,CASSQTGEISAEAFF
TRBJ1-4,TRBV6-6,NA,15,NA,TGTGCCAGCAGTTACTCGGGGGCAGGGTATGAAAAACTGTTTTTT,CASSYSGAGYEKLFF
TRBJ2-5,TRBV7-8,NA,16,TRBD2,TGTGCCAGCAGCTTAGCTAGCGGGGGGGCGGGGGAGACCCAGTACTTC,CASSLASGGAGETQYF
TRBJ2-7,TRBV20-1,NA,11,NA,TGCAGTGCTAGTGGGAGCTACGAGCAGTACTTC,CSASGSYEQYF
TRBJ2-3,TRBV5-4,NA,16,TRBD2,TGTGCCAGCAGCTTGTCTAGCGGGGGAGCACAGATTACGCAGTATTTT,CASSLSSGGAQITQYF
TRBJ1-2,TRBV5-4,few,14,TRBD1,TGTGCCAGCAGCCCTCCGGGACAGATAGGTGGCTACACCTTC,CASSPPGQIGGYTF
TRBJ1-2,TRBV9,NA,15,TRBD1,TGTGCCAGCAGCGTAGCGACAGGGTTGGGCTATGGCTACACCTTC,CASSVATGLGYGYTF
TRBJ1-1,TRBV19,NA,13,NA,TGTGCCAGTAGTATTATTATGAACACTGAAGCTTTCTTT,CASSIIMNTEAFF
TRBJ2-7,TRBV9,NA,15,TRBD2,TGTGCCAGCAGCCGGGGACTAGCGGGAATCCACGAGCAGTACTTC,CASSRGLAGIHEQYF
TRBJ2-7,TRBV9,NA,14,NA,TGTGCCAGCAGCGTACAGGGGAAATCCTACGAGCAGTACTTC,CASSVQGKSYEQYF
TRBJ1-2,TRBV18,NA,14,NA,TGTGCCAGCTCACCACTCGACACCAGGGGTCGGGGCACCTTC,CASSPLDTRGRGTF
TRBJ2-7,TRBV5-6,NA,14,NA,TGTGCCAGCAGCTTTCCGACAATTTCCTACGAGCAGTACTTC,CASSFPTISYEQYF
TRBJ1-3,TRBV11-2,few,16,TRBD1,TGTGCCAGCAGGAGGAGGGGGCAGTCGCCTGGAAACACCATATATTTT,CASRRRGQSPGNTIYF
TRBJ2-1,TRBV11-3,once,17,TRBD2,TGTGCCAGCAGCTTAGGACTAGCGGGGGGCACCTACAATGAGCAGTTCTTC,CASSLGLAGGTYNEQFF
TRBJ1-2,TRBV2,NA,11,NA,TGTGCCAGCAGGACAGTCTATGGCTACACCTTC,CASRTVYGYTF
TRBJ1-2,TRBV13,once,12,TRBD1,TGTGCCAGCAGGGAGGGGGCGGGAGGCTACACCTTC,CASREGAGGYTF
TRBJ2-7,TRBV15,NA,15,TRBD1,TGTGCCACCAGCCCCAACCCCTGGACAGGGAACGAGCAGTACTTC,CATSPNPWTGNEQYF
TRBJ1-2,TRBV6-4,NA,14,TRBD1,TGTGCCCCCGGACAGGGGGCCCCTAACTATGGCTACACCTTC,CAPGQGAPNYGYTF
TRBJ2-1,TRBV6-1,few,13,NA,TGTGCCAGCACTGACGGGGGCTACAATGAGCAGTTCTTC,CASTDGGYNEQFF
TRBJ2-7,TRBV7-9,NA,15,TRBD1,TGTGCCAGCAGCTTAATAAGACAGGGTCCCTACGAGCAGTACTTC,CASSLIRQGPYEQYF
TRBJ2-7,TRBV5-1,NA,14,TRBD2,TGCGCCAGCAGCTTCGGGACTAGCGGCTACGAGCAGTACTTC,CASSFGTSGYEQYF